This T cell receptor beta chain was found in a study of T cell repertoires in cytomegalovirus infection. Study-level findings and limits: It was HLA-C-restricted CMV-specific TCR beta clonotypes that dominated the response ex vivo.

TCRdb itself ran the reads through MiXCR, one entry per CDR3 protein. This table holds some 440,000 distinct CDR3 sequences, about 33% found once. In this sample, this clonotype turned up many times. The antigen is undetermined. This CDR3 has 13 residues. V gave up 7 bases and J gave up 3 bases; unmatched junction bases: 5. Germline V lookup: CDR1 MNHNS, CDR2 SASEGT. The sequenced sample consisted of PBMCs. This receptor was obtained from a human donor in good health (CMV status not recorded). Some clones in this sample may be carry-over from other donors' samples. The gene calls are TRBV6-1 and TRBJ2-5, with 7 bases fitting TRBD1. CDR3 residues: CASTRDREETQYF. CDR3 nucleotide sequence: TGTGCCAGCACCCGGGACAGAGAAGAGACCCAGTACTTC.